The next 10 T cell receptor beta chains were all read from a single sample in a study of naive and memory T cell subsets. Whole-study results and caveats: A few larger clonotypes appeared in naive repertoires, especially CD8, possibly memory cells re-expressing CD45RA.

These TCRs' antigens remain unknown. Both TRBC1 and TRBC2 were covered by a beta constant-region primer of two equimolar oligonucleotides. Ligated cDNA was amplified by four rounds of PCR with nested alpha and beta constant-region primers and SP2. TCRdb reanalysed the UMI-ligation and nested PCR reads using MiXCR and keeps one entry per CDR3 protein. The table has tens of thousands of distinct CDR3 sequences, about 11% seen once. Sequencing was done on a sample of naive CD4+ T cells from blood. The receptors derive from a human donor in good health.

V usage is TRBV20-1 and J usage is TRBJ2-1; 9 bases map to TRBD2. Germline values: CDR1 DFQATT, CDR2 SNEGSKA (reference sequence). There are 15 residues in the CDR3. V shed 5 bases, J shed 3 bases, and the junction held 8 bases outside the gene matches. The CDR3 DNA follows: TGCAGTGCTCATCCCGGGCGGGGGGGCTACAATGAGCAGTTCTTC. Its translation is CSAHPGRGGYNEQFF.

V and J are TRBV4-2 and TRBJ2-5; the match to TRBD2 covers 11 bases. With 0 bases clipped from V and 4 bases from J, the junction kept 4 bases outside the gene matches. The CDR3 runs to 16 residues. The germline V gene encodes CDR1 LGHNA and CDR2 YNFKEQ. CDR3 residues: CASSQELAGGPETQYF. In DNA form, the CDR3 reads TGTGCCAGCAGCCAAGAGCTAGCGGGAGGCCCAGAGACCCAGTACTTC.

This clonotype showed up just a few times. The chain uses TRBV12-3 or TRBV12-4 and TRBJ1-1; D is ambiguous. Trimming pared 3 bases from V and 5 bases from J, leaving 7 bases between. This CDR3 is 12 amino acids long. The DNA of the CDR3 is TGTGCCAGCAGTTTCTCTGTAACTGAAGCTTTCTTT. Amino acid sequence: CASSFSVTEAFF.

Many counts were recorded for this clonotype. V gene TRBV6-2 or TRBV6-3 combines with J gene TRBJ1-2; no firm D call. Germline values: CDR1 MNHEY, CDR2 SVGEGT. Trimming cost V 6 bases and J 2 bases, with 10 bases left between them. The CDR3 spans 13 residues. The CDR3 nucleotides read TGTGCCAGCAGCCCCGGGCCCAACTATGGCTACACCTTC. Translated, it gives CASSPGPNYGYTF.

This chain connects TRBV7-3 to TRBJ1-1; D unresolved. Trimming left V 5 bases short and J 2 bases short, with 9 bases between. The germline CDR1 and CDR2 sequences are SGHTA and FQGTGA. CDR3 size: 13 residues. This CDR3 reads CASSRALNTEAFF. CDR3 DNA sequence: TGTGCCAGCAGCCGGGCTCTTAACACTGAAGCTTTCTTT.

This clonotype has more than one count but fewer than ten. This rearrangement joins TRBV4-3 to TRBJ2-3, with TRBD2 matching over 13 bases. V shed 3 bases and J 3 bases; nucleotides not matched to a gene: 12. The germline V gene has CDR1 LGHNA and CDR2 YSLEER. The CDR3 has 19 residues. CDR3 sequence reads: CASSQQTPGLAGWTDTQYF. The CDR3 DNA follows: TGCGCCAGCAGCCAGCAAACACCGGGACTAGCGGGATGGACAGATACGCAGTATTTT.

With respect to this clonotype: With a much larger clone just one base away, this may be a read error. V usage is TRBV29-1 and J usage is TRBJ2-3; D not resolved. This CDR3 spans 12 amino acids. Germline V gene sequence: CDR1 SQVTM, CDR2 ANQGSEA. The CDR3 region has the DNA TGCAGCGTTGAAGGGACCACAGATACGCAGTGTTTT. The encoded protein is CSVEGTTDTQCF.

This clonotype was recorded a few times. The V and J genes are TRBV5-6 and TRBJ2-5; D gene uncertain. CDR1 and CDR2 from the germline V gene are SGHDT and YYEEEE. CDR3 length: 13 amino acids. V was pared by 1 base and J by 5 bases, with 9 bases between. The CDR3 DNA is TGTGCCAGCAGCTTGATTGGGAAGGAGACCCAGTACTTC. It specifies CASSLIGKETQYF. Based on the CDR3 plus reference TRBV5-6 and TRBJ2-5, the full variable domain is DAGVTQSPTHLIKTRGQQVTLRCSPKSGHDTVSWYQQALGQGPQFIFQYYEEEERQRGNFPDRFSGHQFPNYSSELNVNALLLGDSALYLCASSLIGKETQYFGPGTRLLVL.

This clonotype was detected many times. The chain employs TRBV4-1 and TRBJ2-2; D gene unclear. V dropped 3 bases and J dropped 4 bases, with 12 bases sitting between them. CDR3 length: 15 amino acids. Per the germline V gene, CDR1 is MGHRA and CDR2 is YSYEKL. The CDR3, as DNA: TGCGCCAGCAGCCAGGGAAGCCACCTCACCGGGGAGCTGTTTTTT. This codes for CASSQGSHLTGELFF.

The V call is TRBV30, the J call TRBJ1-2; possible D gene TRBD1, 5 bases. Trimming shortened V by 2 bases and J by 8 bases, and 15 bases separated the two germline ends. The germline CDR1 and CDR2 sequences are GTSNPN and SVGIG (reference sequence). The CDR3 length is 13 residues. CDR3 sequence reads: CAWSWGEGQGYTF. The CDR3 DNA reads as TGTGCCTGGAGTTGGGGGGAGGGTCAAGGCTACACCTTC.